These 15 T cell receptor beta chains originate from one sample sequenced in a study of cytomegalovirus exposure and HLA in healthy donors. Use of 60 Vbeta and 13 Jbeta primers characterized the PCR. Sequenced by immunoSEQ multiplex PCR; TCRdb stores in-frame clones only, minus some. The profile covers under 200,000 clones, with roughly 77% appearing a single time and around 1.9% taken by the ten largest. Sequenced input: PBMCs. These receptors were taken from a woman aged 18-35 years in good health and CMV-seronegative.

This sequence joins TRBV9 and TRBJ1-2; weak D call: TRBD1 (5 bases). The CDR3 is 14 amino acids. Deletions cut 0 bases from V and 6 bases from J, with 12 bases between. The germline CDR1 and CDR2 sequences are SGDLS and YYNGEE. DNA for the CDR3: TGTGCCAGCAGCGTAGCTAACACGGGGGATGGCTACACCTTC. The encoded protein is CASSVANTGDGYTF.

The V and J genes are TRBV5-1 and TRBJ2-3; possible D gene TRBD1, 5 bases. V was cut by 4 bases and J by 7 bases, with 13 bases left in between. Germline V gene data show CDR1 as SGHRS and CDR2 as YFSETQ. This CDR3 comprises 13 residues. CDR3 residues: CASSPPQGNTQYF. In DNA, the CDR3 is TGCGCCAGCAGCCCCCCTCAGGGAAATACGCAGTATTTT.

The gene calls are TRBV19 and TRBJ1-4, with D perhaps TRBD1 (5 bases). CDR1 is LNHDA and CDR2 is SQIVND in the germline V gene (reference sequence). The CDR3 length is 14 residues. Trimming shortened V by 8 bases and J by 0 bases, and 10 bases separated the two germline ends. The chain's CDR3 is CASSGFSTNEKLFF. CDR3 bases: TGTGCCAGTTCAGGGTTCTCAACTAATGAAAAACTGTTTTTT.

This chain connects TRBV7-8 to TRBJ2-1; 10 positions agree with TRBD1. The V segment lost 5 bases and the J segment 8 bases; nucleotides outside the gene matches: 12. The CDR3 contains 16 residues. Germline CDR1 reads SGHVS; CDR2 reads FQNEAQ. The chain's CDR3 is CASSRTGTGDIYEQFF. In DNA, the CDR3 is TGTGCCAGCAGCAGAACCGGGACAGGGGACATTTATGAGCAGTTCTTC.

V is TRBV28 and J is TRBJ2-3, with 8 bases lining up with TRBD2. J gave up 1 base and V 8 bases, and 8 bases lay outside the gene matches. Germline V lookup: CDR1 MDHEN, CDR2 SYDVKM. The CDR3 consists of 15 residues. CDR3 residues: CASPPAGGRTDTQYF. For the CDR3, the DNA is TGTGCCAGCCCCCCGGCGGGAGGCCGCACAGATACGCAGTATTTT.

The CDR3 DNA is TGCAGCGCCAGGAGACTAGCGGGCCCTGACAATGAGCAGTTCTTC. This sequence encodes CSARRLAGPDNEQFF. The rearrangement links TRBV29-1 to TRBJ2-1, with 10 bases identical to TRBD2. This CDR3 comprises 15 residues. The germline gives CDR1 SQVTM, CDR2 ANQGSEA. The V gene end was trimmed by 7 bases and the J gene end by 5 bases; junction bases not matched to a gene: 11.

This chain links TRBV11-1 with TRBJ2-7; TRBD2 might be the D (6 bases). The CDR3 runs to 14 residues. V was shortened by 3 bases and J by 0 bases, with 9 bases between the two germline ends. Germline-derived CDR1 and CDR2 are SGHAT and FQDESV (reference sequence). The CDR3 here is CASSFSGLSYEQYF. The CDR3 DNA reads TGTGCCAGCAGCTTTTCGGGACTCTCCTACGAGCAGTACTTC.

This clone appeared a single time. The gene calls are TRBV5-6 and TRBJ2-7; D gene unclear. Germline-derived CDR1 and CDR2 are SGHDT and YYEEEE. The CDR3 has 13 amino acids. V lost 4 bases, J lost 0 bases, and 8 bases lay in between. The CDR3 region is CASSPGSSYEQYF. Written as DNA, the CDR3 is TGTGCCAGCAGCCCCGGTTCCTCCTACGAGCAGTACTTC.

The genes are TRBV19 and TRBJ1-1; the D gene is possibly TRBD1 (5 bases). V was shortened by 7 bases and J by 5 bases, with 20 bases between the two germline ends. Looked up from germline, CDR1 is LNHDA and CDR2 is SQIVND (reference sequence). The CDR3 spans 15 residues. The DNA of the CDR3 is TGTGCCAGTACCCTTTCGACAGTAAGGGGTACTGAAGCTTTCTTT. Protein sequence: CASTLSTVRGTEAFF.

The chain uses TRBV4-2 and TRBJ1-2; D unclear. The CDR3 contains 15 residues. Germline loops: CDR1 LGHNA, CDR2 YNFKEQ. The V gene lost 0 bases and the J gene lost 3 bases, with 11 bases spanning the gap. CDR3 sequence: CASSQDGRADYGYTF. The CDR3, as DNA: TGTGCCAGCAGCCAAGATGGGCGGGCCGACTATGGCTACACCTTC.

This clone has only one observation. This sequence joins TRBV7-9 and TRBJ2-3; D remains ambiguous. The V gene lost 2 bases and the J gene lost 6 bases, with 6 bases spanning the gap. Per the germline V gene, CDR1 is SEHNR and CDR2 is FQNEAQ (reference sequence). The CDR3 runs to 12 residues. CDR3 region: CASSLFEDTQYF. The CDR3 coding sequence is TGTGCCAGCAGCTTATTCGAGGATACGCAGTATTTT.

This clone came up once. This rearrangement joins TRBV9 to TRBJ2-7, with D maybe TRBD2 (6 bases). The CDR3 extends over 14 amino acids. Trimming took 4 bases from V and 2 from J, leaving 13 bases between them. Germline loops: CDR1 SGDLS, CDR2 YYNGEE. This CDR3 reads CASSPGGATYEQYF. As DNA, the CDR3 is TGTGCCAGCAGCCCCGGCGGGGCAACCTACGAGCAGTACTTC.

The gene calls are TRBV29-1 and TRBJ1-1; weak D call: TRBD1 (6 bases). The V end lost 6 bases, the J end lost 8 bases, and 16 bases lay between the germline ends. There are 12 residues in the CDR3. The germline V gene has CDR1 SQVTM and CDR2 ANQGSEA. The CDR3 bases are TGCAGCGTGAAAAACCAGGGGATCGAAGCTTTCTTT. Translated: CSVKNQGIEAFF. Variable domain in full (rest from reference TRBV29-1 and TRBJ1-1): SAVISQKPSRDICQRGTSLTIQCQVDSQVTMMFWYRQQPGQSLTLIATANQGSEATYESGFVIDKFPISRPNLTFSTLTVSNMSPEDSSIYLCSVKNQGIEAFFGQGTRLTVV.

CDR3 sequence: CASSSISPGQRYEQYF. The CDR3, as DNA: TGTGCCAGCAGTTCGATTTCACCGGGACAGAGATACGAGCAGTACTTC. The V and J genes are TRBV27 and TRBJ2-7; 7 bases fit TRBD1. Germline V gives CDR1 MNHEY, CDR2 SMNVEV (reference sequence). The V and J ends lost 4 bases and 4 bases, in that order; junction bases with no gene match: 13. This CDR3 contains 16 residues.

The chain employs TRBV29-1 and TRBJ2-5, with 7 bases fitting TRBD1. Trimming at V came to 2 bases and at J to 5 bases, leaving 8 bases not matched to a gene. Per germline, CDR1 SQVTM and CDR2 ANQGSEA. This CDR3 is 14 amino acids long. CDR3 in DNA: TGCAGCGTTGAACCGGACAGGCGGATCGAGACCCAGTACTTC. Its protein product is CSVEPDRRIETQYF.